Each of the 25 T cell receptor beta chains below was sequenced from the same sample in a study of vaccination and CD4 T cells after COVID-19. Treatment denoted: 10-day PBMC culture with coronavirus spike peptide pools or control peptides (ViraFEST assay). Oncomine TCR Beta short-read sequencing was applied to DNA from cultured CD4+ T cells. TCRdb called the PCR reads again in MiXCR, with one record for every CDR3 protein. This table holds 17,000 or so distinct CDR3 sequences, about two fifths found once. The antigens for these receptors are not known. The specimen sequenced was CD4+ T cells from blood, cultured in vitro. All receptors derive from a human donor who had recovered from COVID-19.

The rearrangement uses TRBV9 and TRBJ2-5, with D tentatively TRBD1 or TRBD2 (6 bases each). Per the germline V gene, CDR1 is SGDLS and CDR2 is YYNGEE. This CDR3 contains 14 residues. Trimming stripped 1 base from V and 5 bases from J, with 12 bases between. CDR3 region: CASSVNTGRETQYF. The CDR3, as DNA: TGTGCCAGCAGCGTAAACACAGGGAGGGAGACCCAGTACTTC.

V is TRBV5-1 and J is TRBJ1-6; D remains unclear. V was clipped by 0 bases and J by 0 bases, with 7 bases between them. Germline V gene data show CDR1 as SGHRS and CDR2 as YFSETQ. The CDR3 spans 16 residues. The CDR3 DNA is TGCGCCAGCAGCTTGGATCAGAGCTCCTATAATTCACCCCTCCACTTT. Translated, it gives CASSLDQSSYNSPLHF. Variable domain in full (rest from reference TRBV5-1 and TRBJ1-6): KAGVTQTPRYLIKTRGQQVTLSCSPISGHRSVSWYQQTPGQGLQFLFEYFSETQRNKGNFPGRFSGRQFSNSRSEMNVSTLELGDSALYLCASSLDQSSYNSPLHFGNGTRLTVT.

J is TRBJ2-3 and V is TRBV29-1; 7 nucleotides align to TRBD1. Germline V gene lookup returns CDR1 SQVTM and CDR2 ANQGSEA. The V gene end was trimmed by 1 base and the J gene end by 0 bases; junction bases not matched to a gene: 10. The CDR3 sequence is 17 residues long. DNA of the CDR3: TGCAGCGTTGAAGTGGCTGCCAGGGGGATAAGCACAGATACGCAGTATTTT. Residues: CSVEVAARGISTDTQYF.

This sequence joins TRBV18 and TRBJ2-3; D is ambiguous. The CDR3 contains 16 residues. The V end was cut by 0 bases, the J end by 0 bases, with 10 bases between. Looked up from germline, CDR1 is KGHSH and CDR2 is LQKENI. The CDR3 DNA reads TGTGCCAGCTCACCACCGGCAGGTCCTAGCACAGATACGCAGTATTTT. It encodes CASSPPAGPSTDTQYF.

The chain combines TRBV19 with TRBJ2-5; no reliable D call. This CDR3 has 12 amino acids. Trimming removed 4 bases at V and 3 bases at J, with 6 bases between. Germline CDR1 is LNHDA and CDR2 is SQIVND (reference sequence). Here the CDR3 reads CASSTSKETQYF. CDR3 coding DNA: TGTGCCAGTAGTACCTCAAAAGAGACCCAGTACTTC.

CDR3 loop: CASSWRGKTQYF. The CDR3 DNA follows: TGTGCCAGCAGTTGGAGGGGGAAGACCCAGTACTTC. The chain is built from TRBV6-2 or TRBV6-3 and TRBJ2-5, with D perhaps assigned TRBD1 or TRBD2 (6 bases each). The length of the CDR3 is 12 residues. V lost 4 bases, J lost 6 bases, and 9 bases lay in between. From germline, CDR1 is MNHEY and CDR2 SVGEGT.

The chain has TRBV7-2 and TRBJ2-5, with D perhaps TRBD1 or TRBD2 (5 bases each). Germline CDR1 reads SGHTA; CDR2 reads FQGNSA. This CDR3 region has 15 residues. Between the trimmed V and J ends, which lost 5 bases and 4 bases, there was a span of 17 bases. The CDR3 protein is CASSLGARGVETQYF. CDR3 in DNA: TGTGCCAGCAGCCTCGGGGCCCGAGGGGTAGAGACCCAGTACTTC.

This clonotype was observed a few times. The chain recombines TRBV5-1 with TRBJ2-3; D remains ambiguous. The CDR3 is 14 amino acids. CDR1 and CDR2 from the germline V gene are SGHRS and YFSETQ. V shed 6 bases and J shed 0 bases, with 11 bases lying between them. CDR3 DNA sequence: TGCGCCAGCACCTCTCGACCTAGCACAGATACGCAGTATTTT. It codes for CASTSRPSTDTQYF.

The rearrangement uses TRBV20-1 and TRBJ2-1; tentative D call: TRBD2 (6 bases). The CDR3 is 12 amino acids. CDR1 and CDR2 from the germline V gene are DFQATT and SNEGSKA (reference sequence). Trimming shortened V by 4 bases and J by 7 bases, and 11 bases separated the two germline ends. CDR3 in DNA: TGCAGTGCTACCGGGGAGGCGAATGAGCAGTTCTTC. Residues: CSATGEANEQFF.

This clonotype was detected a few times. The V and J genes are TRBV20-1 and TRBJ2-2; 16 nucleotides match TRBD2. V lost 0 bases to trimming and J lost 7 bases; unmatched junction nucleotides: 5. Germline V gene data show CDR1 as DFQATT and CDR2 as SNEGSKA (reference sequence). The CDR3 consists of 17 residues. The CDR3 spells CSAREGLAGGRFGELFF. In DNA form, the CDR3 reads TGCAGTGCTAGAGAGGGACTAGCGGGAGGGAGGTTCGGGGAGCTGTTTTTT.

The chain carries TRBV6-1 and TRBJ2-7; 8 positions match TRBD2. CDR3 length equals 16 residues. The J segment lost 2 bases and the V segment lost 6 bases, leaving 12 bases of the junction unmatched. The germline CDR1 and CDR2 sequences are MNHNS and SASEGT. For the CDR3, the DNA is TGTGCCAGCAGAGCGGGGGCAGCCGGGACACCCTACGAGCAGTACTTC. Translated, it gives CASRAGAAGTPYEQYF.

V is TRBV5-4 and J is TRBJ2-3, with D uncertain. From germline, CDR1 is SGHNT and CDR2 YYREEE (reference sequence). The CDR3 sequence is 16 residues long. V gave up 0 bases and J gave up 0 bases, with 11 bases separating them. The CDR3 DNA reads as TGTGCCAGCAGCTTGGGTTGGCGGCAGAGCACAGATACGCAGTATTTT. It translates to CASSLGWRQSTDTQYF. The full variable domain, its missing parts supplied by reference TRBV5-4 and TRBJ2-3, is ETGVTQSPTHLIKTRGQQVTLRCSSQSGHNTVSWYQQALGQGPQFIFQYYREEENGRGNFPPRFSGLQFPNYSSELNVNALELDDSALYLCASSLGWRQSTDTQYFGPGTRLTVL.

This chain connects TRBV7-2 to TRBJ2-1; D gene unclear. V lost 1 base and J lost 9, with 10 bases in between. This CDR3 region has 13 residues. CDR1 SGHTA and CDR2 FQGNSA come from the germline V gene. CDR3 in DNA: TGTGCCAGCAGCTTAGGAGTTTGGGCTGAGCAGTTCTTC. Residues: CASSLGVWAEQFF.

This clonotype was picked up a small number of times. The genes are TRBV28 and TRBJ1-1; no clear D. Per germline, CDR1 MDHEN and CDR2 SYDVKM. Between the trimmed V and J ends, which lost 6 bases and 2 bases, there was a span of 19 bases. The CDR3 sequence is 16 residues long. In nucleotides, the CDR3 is TGTGCCAGCAGCCCCCTCAGCGGGGATTCTAACACTGAAGCTTTCTTT. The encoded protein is CASSPLSGDSNTEAFF. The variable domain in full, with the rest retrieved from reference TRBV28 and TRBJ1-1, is DVKVTQSSRYLVKRTGEKVFLECVQDMDHENMFWYRQDPGLGLRLIYFSYDVKMKEKGDIPEGYSVSREKKERFSLILESASTNQTSMYLCASSPLSGDSNTEAFFGQGTRLTVV.

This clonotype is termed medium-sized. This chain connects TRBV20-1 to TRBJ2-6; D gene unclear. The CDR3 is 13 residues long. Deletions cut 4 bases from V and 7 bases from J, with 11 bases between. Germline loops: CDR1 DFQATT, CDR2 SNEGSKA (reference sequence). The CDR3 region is CSAKSEFANVLTF. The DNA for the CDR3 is TGCAGTGCTAAGTCGGAATTCGCCAACGTCCTGACTTTC.

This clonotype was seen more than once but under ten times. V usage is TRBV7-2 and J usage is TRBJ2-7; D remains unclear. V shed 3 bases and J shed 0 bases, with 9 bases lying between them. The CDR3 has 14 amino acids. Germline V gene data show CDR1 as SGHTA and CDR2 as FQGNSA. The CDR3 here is CASSFGRASYEQYF. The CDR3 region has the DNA TGTGCCAGCAGCTTTGGTCGGGCCTCCTACGAGCAGTACTTC.

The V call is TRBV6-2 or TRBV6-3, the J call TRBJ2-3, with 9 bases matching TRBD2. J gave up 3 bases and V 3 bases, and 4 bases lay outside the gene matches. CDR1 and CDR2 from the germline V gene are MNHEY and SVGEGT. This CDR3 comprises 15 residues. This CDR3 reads CASSYYAGGTDTQYF. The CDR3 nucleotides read TGTGCCAGCAGTTATTACGCGGGAGGGACAGATACGCAGTATTTT.

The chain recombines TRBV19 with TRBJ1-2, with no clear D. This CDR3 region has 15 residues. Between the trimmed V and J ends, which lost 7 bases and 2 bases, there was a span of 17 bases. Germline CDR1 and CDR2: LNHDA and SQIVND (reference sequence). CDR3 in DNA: TGTGCCAGTAAAAGGACTCCATCGGGGAACTATGGCTACACCTTC. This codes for CASKRTPSGNYGYTF.

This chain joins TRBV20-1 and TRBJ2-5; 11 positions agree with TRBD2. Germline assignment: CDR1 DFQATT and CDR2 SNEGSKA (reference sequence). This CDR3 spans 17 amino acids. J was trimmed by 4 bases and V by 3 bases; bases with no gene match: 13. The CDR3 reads CSASGLAGGREGETQYF. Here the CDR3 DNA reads TGCAGTGCTAGTGGGCTAGCGGGAGGAAGGGAGGGAGAGACCCAGTACTTC.

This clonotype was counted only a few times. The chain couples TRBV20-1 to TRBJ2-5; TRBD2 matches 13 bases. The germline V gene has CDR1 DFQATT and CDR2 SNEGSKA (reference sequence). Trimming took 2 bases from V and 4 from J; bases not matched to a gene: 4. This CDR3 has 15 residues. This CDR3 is CSARTSGGGIETQYF. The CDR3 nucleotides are TGCAGTGCTAGAACTAGCGGGGGGGGGATAGAGACCCAGTACTTC.

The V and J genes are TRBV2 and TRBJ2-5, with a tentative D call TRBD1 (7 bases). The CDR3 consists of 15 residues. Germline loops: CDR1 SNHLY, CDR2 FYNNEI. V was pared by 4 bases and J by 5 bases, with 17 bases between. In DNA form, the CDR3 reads TGTGCCAGCAGTGGGCGGGGACAGAGAACTGAGACCCAGTACTTC. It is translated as CASSGRGQRTETQYF.

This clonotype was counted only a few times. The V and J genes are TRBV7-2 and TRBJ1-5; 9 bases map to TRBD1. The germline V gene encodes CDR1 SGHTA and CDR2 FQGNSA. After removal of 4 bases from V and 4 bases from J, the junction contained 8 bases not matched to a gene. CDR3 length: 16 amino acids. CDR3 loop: CASSWGQGIGNQPQHF. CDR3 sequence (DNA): TGTGCCAGCAGCTGGGGACAGGGAATCGGGAATCAGCCCCAGCATTTT.

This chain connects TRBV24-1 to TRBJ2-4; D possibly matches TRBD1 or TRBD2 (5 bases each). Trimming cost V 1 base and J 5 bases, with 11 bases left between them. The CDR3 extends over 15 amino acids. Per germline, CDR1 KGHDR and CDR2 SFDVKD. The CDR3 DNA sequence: TGTGCCACCAGTGATTTCTCAGGGACGGAAAACATTCAGTACTTC. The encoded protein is CATSDFSGTENIQYF.

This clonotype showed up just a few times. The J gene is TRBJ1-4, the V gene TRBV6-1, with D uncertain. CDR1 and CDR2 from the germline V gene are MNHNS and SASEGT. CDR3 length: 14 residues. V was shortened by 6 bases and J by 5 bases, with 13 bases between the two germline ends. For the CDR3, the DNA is TGTGCCAGCAGGAAGACTGACGAGAATGAAAAACTGTTTTTT. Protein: CASRKTDENEKLFF.

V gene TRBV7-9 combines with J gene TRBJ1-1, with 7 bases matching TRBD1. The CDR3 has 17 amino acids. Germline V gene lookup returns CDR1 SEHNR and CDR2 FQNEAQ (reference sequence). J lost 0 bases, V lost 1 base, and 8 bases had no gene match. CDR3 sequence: CASSLGQGDDMNTEAFF. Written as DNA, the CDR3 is TGTGCCAGCAGCTTAGGCCAGGGGGACGATATGAACACTGAAGCTTTCTTT.